These T cell receptor beta chains were read from a single sample in a study of T cells after yellow fever vaccination. TCRdb called the 5' RACE reads again in MiXCR, with one record for every CDR3 protein. The table records hundreds of thousands of distinct CDR3 sequences, approximately 12% of them present only once. Material: PBMCs, obtained on the day of the yellow fever booster vaccination. These receptors came from a man aged 25 to 45 who received the YFV17D yellow fever vaccine. The CDR3 runs from the conserved cysteine through the conserved F or W. The D gene is left open where the match is weak. Only part of the rows carry a size: once, few, many, or a class if the clone is expanded.

D	V	J	size	DNA	CDR3
TRBD2	TRBV28	TRBJ2-1	many	TGTGCCAGCAGTTCTACCCTCCTAGCGGGGGCCTACAATGAGCAGTTCTTC	CASSSTLLAGAYNEQFF
TRBD1	TRBV28	TRBJ2-7	few	TGTGCCAGCAGGGGGGGACAGGCAGGGGCCTACGAGCAGTACTTC	CASRGGQAGAYEQYF
.	TRBV20-1	TRBJ2-7	.	TGCAGTGCTAGTGGCAGGGAACCCCACGAGCAGTACTTC	CSASGREPHEQYF
TRBD2	TRBV12-3/TRBV12-4	TRBJ2-3	.	TGTGCCAGCAGTATTTACGAAGTAGCGGGCGGACGGGATACGCAGTATTTT	CASSIYEVAGGRDTQYF
.	TRBV27	TRBJ2-1	few	TGTGCCAGCAGTTTCGAGGGAGCGTTGAATGAGCAGTTCTTC	CASSFEGALNEQFF
TRBD2	TRBV28	TRBJ2-2	.	TGTGCCAGCACCGGGCGGCGGGAGGGCCCCGGGGAGCTGTTTTTT	CASTGRREGPGELFF
.	TRBV23-1	TRBJ2-1	.	TGCGCCAGCAGTCAATCAAGAAAGGGTATCGACAATGAGCAGTTCTTC	CASSQSRKGIDNEQFF
TRBD2	TRBV6-1	TRBJ2-2	.	TGTGCCAGCACTAGGCTAGCGGGGCACACCGGGGAGCTGTTTTTT	CASTRLAGHTGELFF
.	TRBV29-1	TRBJ2-1	.	TGCAGCGTGGGGTTTGACAGGAGCAATGAGCAGTTCTTC	CSVGFDRSNEQFF
.	TRBV20-1	TRBJ2-1	.	TGCAGTGCTCCCCGCGGTTGGTCCTACAATGAGCAGTTCTTC	CSAPRGWSYNEQFF
.	TRBV27	TRBJ2-7	.	TGTGCCAGCAGTTTTCTCGACAACCCGGACGAGCAGTACTTC	CASSFLDNPDEQYF
.	TRBV27	TRBJ2-7	few	TGTGCCAGCCGAGGGACGGCGGGATCTTACGAGCAGTACTTC	CASRGTAGSYEQYF
.	TRBV30	TRBJ1-1	few	TGTGCCTGGAGTGCCTCTGGGGCGGGCCCCAAAGAAGCTTTCTTT	CAWSASGAGPKEAFF